The 12 T cell receptor beta chains below come from one sample, sequenced in a study of T cells in Graves' hyperthyroidism and ophthalmopathy. Researchers amplified the TCR beta CDR3 regions from RNA transcripts. Carried out on the TCR CDR3, a first-round RT-PCR used the HTBI primer set. A single record per CDR3 protein comes from TCRdb applying MiXCR to the multiplex PCR reads. In the table there are about 420,000 distinct CDR3 sequences, roughly an eighth of which are singletons. Sample: blood. These receptors were taken from a woman aged 18-30 years with Graves' hyperthyroidism.

This clonotype was detected many times. The V call is TRBV29-1, the J call TRBJ2-3, with 8 bases lining up with TRBD2. The junction had 14 bases not matched to a gene; V was cut back by 3 bases and J by 3 bases. Germline values: CDR1 SQVTM, CDR2 ANQGSEA. CDR3 length equals 17 residues. Here the CDR3 reads CSVDPAGATTWTDTQYF. CDR3 DNA sequence: TGCAGCGTTGATCCAGCGGGAGCCACCACGTGGACAGATACGCAGTATTTT.

This clonotype was seen many times. The chain joins TRBV7-3 to TRBJ2-1; TRBD2 matches at 7 bases. CDR3 size: 16 residues. CDR1 is SGHTA and CDR2 is FQGTGA in the germline V gene. With 0 bases clipped from V and 4 bases from J, the junction kept 6 bases outside the gene matches. The CDR3 loop is CASSLTGASGYNEQFF. Here the CDR3 DNA reads TGTGCCAGCAGCTTAACGGGTGCTAGCGGATACAATGAGCAGTTCTTC. Supplemented by reference TRBV7-3 and TRBJ2-1, the full variable domain reads GAGVSQTPSNKVTEKGKYVELRCDPISGHTALYWYRQSLGQGPEFLIYFQGTGAADDSGLPNDRFFAVRPEGSVSTLKIQRTERGDSAVYLCASSLTGASGYNEQFFGPGTRLTVL.

The table lists this clonotype with a count of one. It may be a read error: a sequence one base away is much more abundant. V and J are TRBV28 and TRBJ2-2; weak D call: TRBD1 (7 bases). CDR1 is MDHEN and CDR2 is SYDVKM in the germline V gene. The CDR3 is made up of 14 amino acids. CDR3 loop: CASCGTANTRELFF. CDR3 sequence (DNA): TGTGCCAGTTGCGGGACAGCGAACACCAGGGAGCTGTTTTTT.

This clonotype was counted a few times. This chain joins TRBV12-3 or TRBV12-4 and TRBJ1-5; D is undetermined. This CDR3 comprises 12 residues. With 5 bases removed from V and 7 bases from J, the gap between germline ends came to 9 bases. CDR3 DNA: TGTGCCAGCAGTGATAGGCCACAGCCCCAGCATTTT. Amino acid sequence: CASSDRPQPQHF.

This clonotype was recorded a few times. This chain links TRBV29-1 with TRBJ1-1, with no clear D. The CDR3 contains 12 residues. V was pared by 7 bases and J by 1 base, with 10 bases between. Germline CDR1 is SQVTM and CDR2 is ANQGSEA. CDR3 nucleotide sequence: TGCAGCGCAGTATGGGGGAACACTGAAGCTTTCTTT. Amino acids: CSAVWGNTEAFF.

Many counts were recorded for this clonotype. This rearrangement joins TRBV28 to TRBJ2-3, with TRBD2 matching 13 bases. Losses at the gene ends were 5 bases for V and 0 bases for J; bases not matched to a gene: 14. The CDR3 runs 20 residues. Germline V gene data show CDR1 as MDHEN and CDR2 as SYDVKM. Here the CDR3 reads CASSGLSLGLAGVSTDTQYF. CDR3 DNA: TGTGCCAGCAGTGGATTATCCTTAGGACTAGCGGGAGTAAGCACAGATACGCAGTATTTT.

The sample holds many counts of this clonotype. This chain links TRBV20-1 with TRBJ1-1, with D possibly TRBD1 on 5 matching bases. The germline V gene has CDR1 DFQATT and CDR2 SNEGSKA (reference sequence). The V end was cut by 7 bases, the J end by 2 bases, with 11 bases between. There are 12 residues in the CDR3. The CDR3: CSVYGGNTEAFF. DNA of the CDR3: TGCAGTGTGTATGGGGGAAACACTGAAGCTTTCTTT.

V and J are TRBV9 and TRBJ2-2, with 10 nucleotides matching TRBD2. This CDR3 has 17 amino acids. Germline loops: CDR1 SGDLS, CDR2 YYNGEE. Trimming took 4 bases from V and 5 from J; bases not matched to a gene: 11. CDR3 protein: CASSPLLSGRGTGELFF. CDR3 bases: TGTGCCAGCAGCCCGCTTCTCAGCGGGAGGGGGACCGGGGAGCTGTTTTTT.

This clonotype was observed many times. The chain combines TRBV20-1 with TRBJ2-1; D may be TRBD2 (5 bases). Germline V gene sequence: CDR1 DFQATT, CDR2 SNEGSKA (reference sequence). Between the trimmed V and J ends, which lost 7 bases and 3 bases, there was a span of 13 bases. The CDR3 spans 13 residues. CDR3 sequence: CSVLAGIYNEQFF. DNA of the CDR3: TGCAGTGTTCTTGCGGGTATCTACAATGAGCAGTTCTTC.

In regard to this clonotype: Germline is not matched at one junction end, which may reflect a read error. This rearrangement joins TRBV9 to TRBJ2-5, with TRBD2 identical over 10 bases. CDR1 SGDLS and CDR2 YYNGEE come from the germline V gene. This CDR3 contains 18 residues. This CDR3 is CASSVAGGLASLQETRYF. CDR3 bases: TGTGCCAGCAGCGTAGCTGGGGGACTAGCGTCCCTGCAAGAGACCCGGTACTTC.

This clonotype was detected only a few times. This chain joins TRBV7-3 and TRBJ1-1; D ambiguous. V was trimmed by 1 base and J by 0 bases, leaving 12 bases between them. This CDR3 is built from 16 residues. Germline CDR1 reads SGHTA; CDR2 reads FQGTGA. The CDR3 here is CASSLNGVGMNTEAFF. CDR3 bases: TGTGCCAGCAGCTTAAACGGGGTGGGGATGAACACTGAAGCTTTCTTT.

The chain uses TRBV28 and TRBJ2-7; the D call may be TRBD1 or TRBD2 (6 bases each). This CDR3 has 15 amino acids. The V end lost 4 bases, the J end lost 2 bases, and 15 bases lay between the germline ends. CDR1 MDHEN and CDR2 SYDVKM come from the germline V gene. In DNA, the CDR3 is TGTGCCAGCAGTTCCACAGGGTCGGGGGCCTACGAGCAGTACTTC. Translation gives CASSSTGSGAYEQYF.